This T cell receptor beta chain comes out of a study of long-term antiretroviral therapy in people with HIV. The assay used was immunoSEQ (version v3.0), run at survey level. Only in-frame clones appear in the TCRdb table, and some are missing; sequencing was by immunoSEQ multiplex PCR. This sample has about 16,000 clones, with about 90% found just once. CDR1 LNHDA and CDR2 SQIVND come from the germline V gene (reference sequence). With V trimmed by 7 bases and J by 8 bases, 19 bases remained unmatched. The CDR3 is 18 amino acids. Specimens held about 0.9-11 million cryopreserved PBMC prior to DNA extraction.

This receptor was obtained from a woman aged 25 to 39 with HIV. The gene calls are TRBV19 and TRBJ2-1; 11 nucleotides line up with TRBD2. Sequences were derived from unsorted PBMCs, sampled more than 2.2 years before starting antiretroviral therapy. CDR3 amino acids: CASNTRSGGARRFDEQFF. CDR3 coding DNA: TGTGCCAGTAACACCCGTAGCGGGGGGGCCCGGAGGTTCGATGAGCAGTTCTTC.